This is a list of T cell receptor beta chains from one sample in a study of neoadjuvant anti-PD-1 for oral cavity cancer. The method was immunoSEQ multiplex PCR; TCRdb's version includes in-frame clones alone and lacks a portion of them. The sample holds around 1,300 clones, roughly 55% seen once. The source material was tumor tissue, sampled after nivolumab (anti-PD-1) treatment. The receptors stem from a person between 40 and 80 years old with oral cavity squamous cell carcinoma. The CDR3 runs from the conserved cysteine through the conserved F or W. The D gene is left open where the match is weak. The size field is filled for only some rows; it gives once, few, many or a size class.

j_gene,abundance,d_gene,v_gene,CDR3nt,CDR3aa
TRBJ1-2,.,.,TRBV7-2,TGTGCCAGCAGCCCGGAGGTTGTGGGCTATGGCTACACCTTC,CASSPEVVGYGYTF
TRBJ2-7,few,.,TRBV6-5,TGTGCCAGCAGTCCCGGGACGGTCTTCTCCTACGAGCAGTACTTC,CASSPGTVFSYEQYF
TRBJ1-1,.,TRBD1,TRBV7-6,TGTGCCAGCAGCAGGGGGCCGAACACTGAAGCTTTCTTT,CASSRGPNTEAFF
TRBJ1-1,.,.,TRBV7-8,TGTGCCAGCAGCTTACAGCCGACCTTAGTAAACACTGAAGCTTTCTTT,CASSLQPTLVNTEAFF
TRBJ1-2,.,.,TRBV6-5,TGTGCCAGCAGGGAGGGAGGGGGAGGCTACACCTTC,CASREGGGGYTF
TRBJ2-7,.,TRBD1,TRBV6-9,TGTGCCAGCAGCCTCCGGGACAGGGTCAACGAGCAGTACTTC,CASSLRDRVNEQYF
TRBJ2-1,.,TRBD2,TRBV18,TGTGCCAGCTCACCCTCACTAGCGGGAGCCGACAATGAGCAGTTCTTC,CASSPSLAGADNEQFF
TRBJ1-1,.,.,TRBV19,TGTGCCAGTAGTCAAGGGGTAGGCACTGAAGCTTTCTTT,CASSQGVGTEAFF
TRBJ2-7,.,TRBD2,TRBV7-3,TGTGCCAGCAGCCTTACTAGCGGGACCTACGAGCAGTACTTC,CASSLTSGTYEQYF
TRBJ1-3,few,.,TRBV30,TGTGCCTGGGGGGCAATCTCTGGAAACACCATATATTTT,CAWGAISGNTIYF
TRBJ2-1,.,TRBD2,TRBV15,TGTGCCACCAGCCCTCACGAGTGGGAGGGCATTAACAATGAGCAGTTCTTC,CATSPHEWEGINNEQFF
TRBJ2-5,.,TRBD1,TRBV2,TGTGCCAGCAGTACTCCTGGGACAGCTACTAATCTCCAAGAGACCCAGTACTTC,CASSTPGTATNLQETQYF
TRBJ2-1,.,.,TRBV4-2,TGTGCCAGCAGCCAAGATTTACAGGGCTCCTACAATGAGCAGTTCTTC,CASSQDLQGSYNEQFF
TRBJ1-1,few,.,TRBV27,TGTGCCAGCAGCACGACCCAGTTGAGGCAGGGGCGGACTGAAGCTTTCTTT,CASSTTQLRQGRTEAFF
TRBJ2-7,.,.,TRBV7-9,TGTGCCAGCAGCGTAGGGCAGGGGAAGTCCTACGAGCAGTACTTC,CASSVGQGKSYEQYF
TRBJ2-3,few,.,TRBV27,TGTGCCAGCAGACTTACCTTTAGGGTGACAGATACGCAGTATTTT,CASRLTFRVTDTQYF
TRBJ1-1,.,.,TRBV19,TGTGCCAGTAGTATCGGCCTGGACACTGAAGCTTTCTTT,CASSIGLDTEAFF
TRBJ1-2,.,.,TRBV27,TGTGCCAGCAGTGCCCGGCTCCTGGGGGGTTATGGCTACACCTTC,CASSARLLGGYGYTF
TRBJ2-7,.,TRBD2,TRBV19,TGTGCCAGTAGTATAGCTAGCGGCTACGAGCAGTACTTC,CASSIASGYEQYF
TRBJ2-1,.,.,TRBV28,TGTGCCAGCAGTTTGAGCAATGAGCAGTTCTTC,CASSLSNEQFF
TRBJ2-7,.,.,TRBV23-1,TGCGCCAGCAGTCAGCCACCAGCGCTTCAGGCCGGCCGTACCTACGAGCAGTACTTC,CASSQPPALQAGRTYEQYF
TRBJ2-1,few,TRBD2,TRBV7-9,TGTGCCAGCATGCGGGAGGGCAATGAGCAGTTCTTC,CASMREGNEQFF
TRBJ2-7,.,.,TRBV11-2,TGTGCCAACAGCTTCGGGACATGGGGGACCTACGAGCAGTACTTC,CANSFGTWGTYEQYF
TRBJ2-2,.,TRBD2,TRBV5-4,TGTGCCAGCAGCTTCCTAGCGGGAGGGAAGAACACCGGGGAGCTGTTTTTT,CASSFLAGGKNTGELFF
TRBJ2-7,.,.,TRBV6-6,TGTGCCAGCAGGCAAGGAGACTACGAGCAGTACTTC,CASRQGDYEQYF
TRBJ2-5,few,.,TRBV10-3,TGTGCCATCAGTTCAAGGGCAGAAGAGACCCAGTACTTC,CAISSRAEETQYF